A selection of T cell receptor beta chains follows, all from one sample in a study of control samples from healthy donors and cancer patients. The protocol was immunoSEQ multiplex PCR, while the TCRdb copy is restricted to in-frame clones and leaves out a portion. The profile shows some 150,000 clones, 96% of them singletons. The source material was blood. The receptor source for this set is a woman aged 25 to 39 in good health. Each CDR3 is given with its conserved first and last residue. Each record gives: V gene, J gene, CDR3 length, clone size, D gene, CDR3 DNA, CDR3 protein. D genes are given only for firm matches. Size tells how often a clone was seen (once, few, many) or the class of an expanded clone, and some rows leave it out.

TRBV10-3	TRBJ1-3	14	NA	NA	TGTGCCATCAGCCCCGAGGGCTCTGGAAACACCATATATTTT	CAISPEGSGNTIYF
TRBV5-8	TRBJ2-2	14	NA	NA	TGTGCCAGCAGCTTGATGTGGGGGACCGGGGAGCTGTTTTTT	CASSLMWGTGELFF
TRBV5-1	TRBJ2-5	13	NA	NA	TGCGCCAGCAGCTTAGGCGGGGAAGGGACCCAGTACTTC	CASSLGGEGTQYF
TRBV2	TRBJ1-1	14	NA	NA	TGTGCCAGCAGTGAAAGGGCGGGGACCACTGAAGCTTTCTTT	CASSERAGTTEAFF
TRBV4-1	TRBJ2-1	15	once	NA	TGCGCCAGCAGCCAAGCACTGAGCTCCTACAATGAGCAGTTCTTC	CASSQALSSYNEQFF
TRBV25-1	TRBJ1-3	16	NA	TRBD1	TGTGCCAGCAGTTCAGCCAGGGGGCTTTCTGGAAACACCATATATTTT	CASSSARGLSGNTIYF
TRBV3-1/TRBV3-2	TRBJ2-1	18	NA	NA	TGTGCCAGCAGCCGAGAGAAAGGCGGGGGCCCCTCCTACAATGAGCAGTTCTTC	CASSREKGGGPSYNEQFF
TRBV19	TRBJ2-1	15	NA	NA	TGTGCCAGTAGTATTGCGGGACAGAGAACTAATGAGCAGTTCTTC	CASSIAGQRTNEQFF
TRBV19	TRBJ2-2	15	NA	NA	TGTGCCAGTAGACAGAGCGGTTTGAACACCGGGGAGCTGTTTTTT	CASRQSGLNTGELFF
TRBV29-1	TRBJ1-1	13	NA	NA	TGCAGCGTCTATAAGCACATGAACACTGAAGCTTTCTTT	CSVYKHMNTEAFF
TRBV18	TRBJ2-1	13	NA	NA	TGTGCCAGCTCACCACGGCCGAGCGATGAGCAGTTCTTC	CASSPRPSDEQFF
TRBV20-1	TRBJ2-7	14	once	TRBD2	TGCAGTGCTAGTAGTGGCGGGAGTGGCTACGAGCAGTACTTC	CSASSGGSGYEQYF
TRBV14	TRBJ2-7	15	NA	NA	TGTGCCAGCAGCCAACGGGACGCCTATTCCTACGAGCAGTACTTC	CASSQRDAYSYEQYF
TRBV10-3	TRBJ2-7	14	NA	NA	TGTGCCATCAGTGAGAACCCAGCCATTTACGAGCAGTACTTC	CAISENPAIYEQYF
TRBV6-5	TRBJ1-4	15	NA	TRBD1	TGTGCCAGCAGCCCCCTGACAGGGGGATCTGAAAAACTGTTTTTT	CASSPLTGGSEKLFF
TRBV5-1	TRBJ1-1	16	NA	TRBD1	TGCGCCAGCAGCCCCCGGGGGACAGGAGCAAACACTGAAGCTTTCTTT	CASSPRGTGANTEAFF
TRBV7-9	TRBJ1-6	16	NA	NA	TGTGCCAGCAGCAAGACAGGAACCTCCTATAATTCACCCCTCCACTTT	CASSKTGTSYNSPLHF
TRBV3-1/TRBV3-2	TRBJ2-7	18	NA	NA	TGTGCCAGCAGCCAAGAGCGGGATCCGGGACATGCGGGCTACGAGCAGTACTTC	CASSQERDPGHAGYEQYF
TRBV25-1	TRBJ2-1	15	once	NA	TGTGCCAGCAGTGAATCGCGACAGCTATACAATGAGCAGTTCTTC	CASSESRQLYNEQFF
TRBV3-1/TRBV3-2	TRBJ1-2	15	NA	TRBD1	TGTGCCAGCAGCCAAGATAAGGGGGCGGGCTATGGCTACACCTTC	CASSQDKGAGYGYTF
TRBV18	TRBJ1-2	12	few	TRBD1	TGTGCCAGCTCATCGGGACAGTGGGGCTACACCTTC	CASSSGQWGYTF
TRBV4-2	TRBJ2-3	18	NA	TRBD2	TGTGCCAGCAGCCAAGAACACGGGCTAGCGGGTAGTACAGATACGCAGTATTTT	CASSQEHGLAGSTDTQYF
TRBV28	TRBJ1-3	11	NA	NA	TGTGCCAGCCATGTCAGGAACACCATATATTTT	CASHVRNTIYF
TRBV10-1	TRBJ2-2	16	NA	TRBD2	TGCGCCAGCAGTGAGGCGGGGGGACTTAACACCGGGGAGCTGTTTTTT	CASSEAGGLNTGELFF
TRBV4-1	TRBJ2-3	15	NA	TRBD1	TGCGCCAGCAGCCAAGGGACAGGGGTGACAGATACGCAGTATTTT	CASSQGTGVTDTQYF
TRBV7-9	TRBJ2-2	11	NA	NA	TGTGCCAGCAGTTATAGCGGGGAGCTGTTTTTT	CASSYSGELFF
TRBV5-5	TRBJ1-4	16	NA	NA	TGTGCCAGCAGCTTGGGAAGTTTCGGAACTAATGAAAAACTGTTTTTT	CASSLGSFGTNEKLFF
TRBV7-9	TRBJ1-1	14	NA	NA	TGTGCCAGCAGCTCGACTCAGGAGAACACTGAAGCTTTCTTT	CASSSTQENTEAFF